These 18 T cell receptor beta chains were sequenced from one sample in a study of cytomegalovirus exposure and HLA in healthy donors. Sequencing used immunoSEQ multiplex PCR; TCRdb keeps in-frame clones, though not all of them. The sample contains over 150,000 clones, around 96% of which appear only once. What was sequenced was PBMCs. The origin of the receptors is a woman younger than 30 in good health and CMV-seronegative.

The chain combines TRBV5-4 with TRBJ2-1; 13 bases are a match to TRBD2. The V gene end was trimmed by 4 bases and the J gene end by 0 bases; junction bases not matched to a gene: 10. CDR3 length: 19 amino acids. Germline CDR1 and CDR2: SGHNT and YYREEE (reference sequence). The CDR3 sequence is CASSKKGLAGTSSYNEQFF. The DNA for the CDR3 is TGTGCCAGCAGCAAAAAGGGACTAGCGGGGACCAGCTCCTACAATGAGCAGTTCTTC.

The genes are TRBV27 and TRBJ1-2, with D perhaps matching TRBD1 (5 bases). V lost 8 bases and J lost 3, with 13 bases in between. CDR3 length: 13 amino acids. From germline, CDR1 is MNHEY and CDR2 SMNVEV (reference sequence). The CDR3 DNA sequence: TGTGCCAGCGGCGGGACTCACGACTATGGCTACACCTTC. It is translated as CASGGTHDYGYTF.

The DNA for the CDR3 is TGTGCCAGCAGCTTAGAGGGTGGGAGGCAGGGCGGTCAGCCCCAGCATTTT. Translating it yields CASSLEGGRQGGQPQHF. The V call is TRBV7-2, the J call TRBJ1-5, with a weak D call TRBD1 (5 bases). This CDR3 comprises 17 residues. V shed 1 base and J shed 6 bases, with 19 bases lying between them. The germline V gene encodes CDR1 SGHTA and CDR2 FQGNSA.

The chain employs TRBV28 and TRBJ1-2; 8 bases match TRBD1. V shed 3 bases, J shed 5 bases, and the junction held 14 bases outside the gene matches. The CDR3 has 17 residues. The germline V gene has CDR1 MDHEN and CDR2 SYDVKM. The CDR3 nucleotides read TGTGCCAGCAGTTTTCTCTCCGGACAGGGAGCTGTATATGGCTACACCTTC. Residues: CASSFLSGQGAVYGYTF.

This clone was detected only once. V usage is TRBV19 and J usage is TRBJ2-5; 13 bases agree with TRBD2. Germline V gives CDR1 LNHDA, CDR2 SQIVND (reference sequence). The V and J ends lost 4 bases and 13 bases, in that order; junction bases with no gene match: 9. The CDR3 is 14 residues long. CDR3 sequence (DNA): TGTGCCAGTAGTAGATCCGGGACTAGCGGGGAGGCGTACTTC. Translation gives CASSRSGTSGEAYF.

The chain links TRBV7-8 to TRBJ2-1; D perhaps matches TRBD1 (6 bases). The CDR3 consists of 16 residues. Trimming removed 0 bases from V and 2 bases from J, with 11 bases in between. The V gene's germline CDR1 is SGHVS and CDR2 FQNEAQ. CDR3 region: CASSLASGATYNEQFF. The CDR3, as DNA: TGTGCCAGCAGCTTAGCTTCAGGGGCTACCTACAATGAGCAGTTCTTC.

The gene calls are TRBV10-3 and TRBJ1-1; a weak D match, TRBD1 (5 bases). Germline CDR1 and CDR2: ENHRY and SYGVKD. The CDR3 is 12 amino acids. CDR3: CVSASGGTEAFF. CDR3 DNA sequence: TGTGTCTCGGCTTCGGGGGGGACTGAAGCTTTCTTT.

The J gene is TRBJ2-7, the V gene TRBV10-3; possible D gene TRBD2, 6 bases. The ends were cut back, 0 bases at V and 3 bases at J, with 9 bases in the middle. The CDR3 has 14 amino acids. From germline, CDR1 is ENHRY and CDR2 SYGVKD. CDR3 loop: CAISESGGFYEQYF. CDR3 bases: TGTGCCATCAGTGAGTCGGGAGGCTTCTACGAGCAGTACTTC.

The chain recombines TRBV7-9 with TRBJ1-2, with unresolved D. V was clipped by 3 bases and J by 8 bases, with 4 bases between them. CDR1 is SEHNR and CDR2 is FQNEAQ in the germline V gene (reference sequence). This CDR3 spans 10 amino acids. CDR3 sequence: CASSLRGYTF. The CDR3 DNA reads TGTGCCAGCAGCTTGCGAGGCTACACCTTC.

On this clone itself: At one boundary the junction diverges from the germline segment, which might be a read error. V gene TRBV7-7 combines with J gene TRBJ1-1; D is perhaps TRBD1 (6 bases). CDR3 length equals 14 residues. Germline V gene data show CDR1 as SSHAT and CDR2 as FNYEAQ (reference sequence). DNA for the CDR3: TGTGCTAGCAGCCGGCACGGGGGGGCCACTGAAGCTTTCTTT. Translation gives CASSRHGGATEAFF.

This clone has just a few counts. V gene TRBV25-1 combines with J gene TRBJ1-2; unclear D gene. CDR3 length equals 15 residues. Germline-derived CDR1 and CDR2 are MGHDK and SYGVNS. With 1 base removed from V and 7 bases from J, the gap between germline ends came to 16 bases. This chain's CDR3 is CASSESVGQVAGYTF. The CDR3, as DNA: TGTGCCAGCAGTGAATCTGTTGGGCAGGTGGCTGGCTACACCTTC.

The J gene is TRBJ2-1, the V gene TRBV4-2, with 7 bases fitting TRBD2. This CDR3 is built from 14 residues. Unmatched junction bases numbered 5, after V lost 2 bases and J lost 7 bases. CDR1 and CDR2 (germline): LGHNA, YNFKEQ. CDR3 nucleotide sequence: TGTGCCAGCAGCCAAATGACTAGCCCGAATGAGCAGTTCTTC. It translates to CASSQMTSPNEQFF.

The chain has TRBV10-3 and TRBJ2-5; perhaps TRBD1 as D (6 bases). Germline loops: CDR1 ENHRY, CDR2 SYGVKD. Trimming took 2 bases from V and 5 from J, leaving 18 bases between them. This CDR3 spans 16 amino acids. This CDR3 reads CAISEPRRTGQETQYF. The CDR3, as DNA: TGTGCCATCAGTGAGCCCCGGAGGACCGGACAGGAGACCCAGTACTTC.

V and J are TRBV7-3 and TRBJ1-5; D is perhaps TRBD1 (5 bases). V lost 4 bases and J lost 10, with 14 bases in between. The CDR3 length is 13 residues. The germline V gene encodes CDR1 SGHTA and CDR2 FQGTGA. The CDR3 loop is CASSSGQGAPQHF. The CDR3 DNA sequence: TGTGCCAGCAGCTCAGGCCAGGGCGCACCCCAGCATTTT.

The chain couples TRBV7-6 to TRBJ1-1; no clear D. Germline V lookup: CDR1 SGHVS, CDR2 FNYEAQ. Trimming removed 5 bases at V and 1 base at J, with 14 bases between. CDR3 length equals 15 residues. CDR3 nucleotides: TGTGCCAGCAGCCCGGGAGGCCGGGAGAACACTGAAGCTTTCTTT. This translates into CASSPGGRENTEAFF.

This clone came up once. The chain links TRBV7-2 to TRBJ1-1, with D hard to call. Trimming pared 2 bases from V and 4 bases from J, leaving 11 bases between. CDR3 length: 14 residues. Germline lookup yields CDR1 SGHTA and CDR2 FQGNSA. CDR3 in amino acids: CASSLYSVRTEAFF. In DNA, the CDR3 is TGTGCCAGCAGCTTATACTCGGTGCGCACTGAAGCTTTCTTT. Complete variable domain (other parts from reference TRBV7-2 and TRBJ1-1): GAGVSQSPSNKVTEKGKDVELRCDPISGHTALYWYRQSLGQGLEFLIYFQGNSAPDKSGLPSDRFSAERTGGSVSTLTIQRTQQEDSAVYLCASSLYSVRTEAFFGQGTRLTVV.

The V and J genes are TRBV19 and TRBJ2-7, with 8 bases identical to TRBD1. V gave up 0 bases and J gave up 6 bases; unmatched junction bases: 10. The germline gives CDR1 LNHDA, CDR2 SQIVND (reference sequence). The CDR3 length is 16 residues. The CDR3 DNA reads as TGTGCCAGTAGTATAGATTCAGGGGGCGTTGGTGGCGAGCAGTACTTC. It translates to CASSIDSGGVGGEQYF.

The chain is built from TRBV29-1 and TRBJ2-4, with D possibly being TRBD1 (6 bases). Between the trimmed V and J ends, which lost 5 bases and 3 bases, there was a span of 8 bases. The CDR3 covers 12 residues. CDR1 and CDR2 from the germline V gene are SQVTM and ANQGSEA. This chain's CDR3 is CSVTGSKNIQYF. The CDR3 DNA reads TGCAGCGTTACAGGGAGCAAAAACATTCAGTACTTC.